This T cell receptor beta chain derives from a study of neurological immune-mediated disorders. As for the study in general: The approximately 35 multiple sclerosis patients comprised approximately 30 that were relapsing-remitting and 3 that were secondary progressive. Study-wide results and caveats: CDR3 amino acid sequences found in expanded clones were never shared across subjects, suggesting private repertoires in all groups. Phylogenetically, 18 of 34 multiple sclerosis patients' repertoires fell into one related-CDR3 cluster, a possible signature.

Germline CDR1 is SGHRS and CDR2 is YFSETQ. The trim removed 0 bases at V and 10 bases at J, leaving 6 bases unmatched. The CDR3 totals 15 residues. With 10-nucleotide random UMIs, 5'RACE was used to make the cDNA. TCRdb called the 5' RACE reads again in MiXCR, with one record for every CDR3 protein. The table lists over 35,000 distinct CDR3 sequences, around 2.5% of them singletons, with roughly 12% in the top ten. This clonotype has a count of ten or more. Its antigen is currently unknown. The specimen sequenced was PBMCs. This receptor was identified in a man aged 25-45 years with multiple sclerosis. This chain joins TRBV5-1 and TRBJ1-6; 8 bases map to TRBD1. CDR3 loop: CASSLGGQGASPLHF. CDR3 coding DNA: TGCGCCAGCAGCTTGGGAGGACAGGGAGCCTCACCCCTCCACTTT. Filled out from reference TRBV5-1 and TRBJ1-6, the complete variable domain reads KAGVTQTPRYLIKTRGQQVTLSCSPISGHRSVSWYQQTPGQGLQFLFEYFSETQRNKGNFPGRFSGRQFSNSRSEMNVSTLELGDSALYLCASSLGGQGASPLHFGNGTRLTVT.